The rows below give T cell receptor beta chains drawn from one sample of a study of regulatory dendritic cells for organ transplantation. These receptors have no identified antigens. Libraries were prepared by immunoSEQ multiplex PCR; TCRdb keeps only in-frame clonotypes and omits some of them. This sample has over 10,000 clones, with around three quarters found just once. The sample consisted of naive CD4+ T cells from blood cultured with regulatory dendritic cells. Receptor source: a human donor in good health. The CDR3 runs from the conserved cysteine through the conserved F or W. Fields, in order: clone size, V gene, J gene, D gene, CDR3 DNA, CDR3 protein. D genes are given only for firm matches. Rows give clone size only sometimes, using once, few, many, or a class for an expanded clone.

clone size: -; V gene: TRBV2; J gene: TRBJ2-1; D gene: TRBD1; CDR3 DNA: TGTGCCAGCAGTGAAAGGACAGGGGTCGGCAATGAGCAGTTCTTC; CDR3 protein: CASSERTGVGNEQFF
clone size: -; V gene: TRBV29-1; J gene: TRBJ2-7; D gene: TRBD2; CDR3 DNA: TGCAGCGTTGGGACTAGCGGGGGAGGCTACGAGCAGTACTTC; CDR3 protein: CSVGTSGGGYEQYF
clone size: -; V gene: TRBV5-4; J gene: TRBJ1-6; D gene: -; CDR3 DNA: TGTGCCAGCAGCCGACAGGATAGCTCCTATAATTCACCCCTCCACTTT; CDR3 protein: CASSRQDSSYNSPLHF
clone size: -; V gene: TRBV6-6; J gene: TRBJ2-5; D gene: -; CDR3 DNA: TGTGCCAGCAGTTACTTAACTAGCCGGGAGACCCAGTACTTC; CDR3 protein: CASSYLTSRETQYF
clone size: once; V gene: TRBV11-2; J gene: TRBJ2-5; D gene: TRBD2; CDR3 DNA: TGTGCCAGCAGCTTACGGCTAGCGGGCCTCCAAGAGACCCAGTACTTC; CDR3 protein: CASSLRLAGLQETQYF
clone size: -; V gene: TRBV2; J gene: TRBJ2-5; D gene: -; CDR3 DNA: TGTGCCAGCAGTACACCAGGGTCGCAGTACTTC; CDR3 protein: CASSTPGSQYF
clone size: -; V gene: TRBV6-5; J gene: TRBJ2-7; D gene: TRBD1; CDR3 DNA: TGTGCCAGCAAGGGACAGGGGGCTTCCCACGAGCAGTACTTC; CDR3 protein: CASKGQGASHEQYF
clone size: -; V gene: TRBV9; J gene: TRBJ2-1; D gene: TRBD2; CDR3 DNA: TGTGCCAGCAGCCCCCCGGGACTAGCGGGTGAGCAGTTCTTC; CDR3 protein: CASSPPGLAGEQFF
clone size: few; V gene: TRBV14; J gene: TRBJ2-1; D gene: -; CDR3 DNA: TGTGCCAGCAGCCAAGATCTCCCTCTAGCGAGGTTCTTC; CDR3 protein: CASSQDLPLARFF
clone size: -; V gene: TRBV5-1; J gene: TRBJ2-7; D gene: TRBD1; CDR3 DNA: TGCGCCAGCAGCCGGGGACAGGTACGGGGCGAGCAGTACTTC; CDR3 protein: CASSRGQVRGEQYF
clone size: -; V gene: TRBV11-2; J gene: TRBJ1-1; D gene: -; CDR3 DNA: TGTGCCAGCAAACACAGGGAGTCTACTGAAGCTTTCTTT; CDR3 protein: CASKHRESTEAFF
clone size: -; V gene: TRBV6-1; J gene: TRBJ2-6; D gene: TRBD1; CDR3 DNA: TGTGCCAGCAGTGAACCGTTCGGGACAGGGTTCTCTGGGGCCAACGTCCTGACTTTC; CDR3 protein: CASSEPFGTGFSGANVLTF
clone size: -; V gene: TRBV5-1; J gene: TRBJ1-3; D gene: -; CDR3 DNA: TGCGCCAGCAGCCGGGATGGACTCAACTCTGGAAACACCATATATTTT; CDR3 protein: CASSRDGLNSGNTIYF
clone size: -; V gene: TRBV13; J gene: TRBJ1-2; D gene: -; CDR3 DNA: TGTGCCAGCAGCCCGCCGGGGCAGGGGTATGGCCACACCTTC; CDR3 protein: CASSPPGQGYGHTF
clone size: -; V gene: TRBV28; J gene: TRBJ1-1; D gene: TRBD1; CDR3 DNA: TGTGCGCATGGACAGGGTATGAACACTGAAGCTTTCTTT; CDR3 protein: CAHGQGMNTEAFF
clone size: once; V gene: TRBV5-6; J gene: TRBJ2-5; D gene: TRBD2; CDR3 DNA: TGTGCCAGCAGCTTGGGGACTAGCGTCGTGACCCAGTACTTC; CDR3 protein: CASSLGTSVVTQYF
clone size: -; V gene: TRBV6-1; J gene: TRBJ1-4; D gene: -; CDR3 DNA: TGTGCCAGCAGTGAAAGGGCCGGCCTTGGGAGTGAAAAACTGTTTTTT; CDR3 protein: CASSERAGLGSEKLFF
clone size: once; V gene: TRBV7-2; J gene: TRBJ2-1; D gene: -; CDR3 DNA: TGTGCCAGCAGCTTAGTAGGCGGCGGGGTTTACAATGAGCAGTTCTTC; CDR3 protein: CASSLVGGGVYNEQFF
clone size: -; V gene: TRBV7-2; J gene: TRBJ2-7; D gene: TRBD2; CDR3 DNA: TGTGCCAGCAGCCCGGTCGGGGGGGAAGGCTACGAGCAGTACTTC; CDR3 protein: CASSPVGGEGYEQYF
clone size: -; V gene: TRBV4-2; J gene: TRBJ1-2; D gene: -; CDR3 DNA: TGTGCCAGCAGCCAAGCGGGTTACGACTATGGCTACACCTTC; CDR3 protein: CASSQAGYDYGYTF
clone size: -; V gene: TRBV6-5; J gene: TRBJ1-1; D gene: -; CDR3 DNA: TGTGCCAGCAGTTACCGAGGTGTGAACACTGAAGCTTTCTTT; CDR3 protein: CASSYRGVNTEAFF
clone size: -; V gene: TRBV18; J gene: TRBJ1-1; D gene: -; CDR3 DNA: TGTGCCAGCTCAAGGCGGGATGAAGAAGCTTTCTTT; CDR3 protein: CASSRRDEEAFF
clone size: -; V gene: TRBV5-6; J gene: TRBJ1-2; D gene: TRBD1; CDR3 DNA: TGTGCCAGCACTCTCGGGGACAGGGGGCTCTATGGCTACACCTTC; CDR3 protein: CASTLGDRGLYGYTF
clone size: -; V gene: TRBV5-1; J gene: TRBJ2-7; D gene: TRBD1; CDR3 DNA: TGCGCCAGCAGCTCCCGGGACAGGGGGGCTCCAGTGGCCGGCCCTAGCTCCTACGAGCAGTACTTC; CDR3 protein: CASSSRDRGAPVAGPSSYEQYF
clone size: once; V gene: TRBV7-2; J gene: TRBJ2-7; D gene: -; CDR3 DNA: TGTGCCAGCAGCTTATCTGGAGGGTCCGGTCTCTACGAGCAGTACTTC; CDR3 protein: CASSLSGGSGLYEQYF
clone size: once; V gene: TRBV7-2; J gene: TRBJ2-5; D gene: TRBD2; CDR3 DNA: TGTGCCAGCAGCTCGCTCAGCGGGGGCTGGGAGACCCAGTACTTC; CDR3 protein: CASSSLSGGWETQYF
clone size: few; V gene: TRBV6-5; J gene: TRBJ2-2; D gene: -; CDR3 DNA: TGTGCCAGCAGTACTCACAGGGAAACCGGGGAGCTGTTTTTT; CDR3 protein: CASSTHRETGELFF
clone size: -; V gene: TRBV4-1; J gene: TRBJ1-4; D gene: TRBD1; CDR3 DNA: TGCGCCAGCAGCCCCAGGACAGGGAATGAAAAACTGTTTTTT; CDR3 protein: CASSPRTGNEKLFF
clone size: few; V gene: TRBV6-5; J gene: TRBJ1-6; D gene: TRBD1; CDR3 DNA: TGTGCCAGCAGTCGAGACAGGGTTCATTCACCCCTCCACTTT; CDR3 protein: CASSRDRVHSPLHF
clone size: -; V gene: TRBV10-3; J gene: TRBJ1-2; D gene: -; CDR3 DNA: TGTGCCATCAGTGAGCCGAGGACAGAAGGGTATGGCTACACCTTC; CDR3 protein: CAISEPRTEGYGYTF